One sample yielded the 32 T cell receptor beta chains listed below, sequenced in a study of glioma-infiltrating T cells after dendritic cell vaccination. Using immunoSEQ multiplex PCR, the repertoire was profiled, and TCRdb retains in-frame clones only, with some absent. Found here are about 49,000 clones, about 85% of them singletons; the top ten hold roughly an eighth. The sequenced sample was blood, obtained before dendritic cell vaccination. The receptor set was obtained from a human donor with glioblastoma.

This clone was seen a single time. The chain employs TRBV12-5 and TRBJ2-1; 11 nucleotides agree with TRBD1. The V gene end was trimmed by 7 bases and the J gene end by 6 bases; junction bases not matched to a gene: 8. Germline CDR1 is LGHNT and CDR2 is FRNRAP. The CDR3 runs to 15 residues. This CDR3 is CASAEDRGRFNEQFF. The CDR3 DNA follows: TGTGCTAGTGCCGAGGACAGGGGGCGATTCAATGAGCAGTTCTTC.

The rearrangement links TRBV6-1 to TRBJ2-5; TRBD2 agrees at 9 bases. From germline, CDR1 is MNHNS and CDR2 SASEGT. The CDR3 is 14 residues long. V lost 7 bases, J lost 5 bases, and 8 bases stayed unmatched. CDR3 in DNA: TGTGCCAGCAACTTAGCGGGAGTGGGGGAGACCCAGTACTTC. This sequence encodes CASNLAGVGETQYF.

In this sample, this clone turned up a few times. The chain uses TRBV12-5 and TRBJ1-3, with a weak D call TRBD1 (5 bases). V gave up 8 bases and J gave up 4 bases, with 15 bases separating them. Looked up from germline, CDR1 is LGHNT and CDR2 is FRNRAP. This CDR3 has 14 amino acids. CDR3 loop: CASSGVMGGNTIYF. CDR3 DNA sequence: TGTGCTAGTTCGGGGGTAATGGGGGGAAACACCATATATTTT.

The V and J genes are TRBV7-9 and TRBJ1-1; tentative D call: TRBD1 (5 bases). The CDR3 spans 13 residues. Deletions cut 5 bases from V and 3 bases from J, with 10 bases between. Germline CDR1 and CDR2: SEHNR and FQNEAQ (reference sequence). This CDR3 reads CASSPSGDTEAFF. Written as DNA, the CDR3 is TGTGCCAGCAGCCCATCGGGGGACACTGAAGCTTTCTTT.

The chain employs TRBV9 and TRBJ1-6; D might be TRBD1 (5 bases). Germline CDR1 and CDR2: SGDLS and YYNGEE. This CDR3 is built from 14 residues. Trimming pared 1 base from V and 8 bases from J, leaving 10 bases between. CDR3 DNA sequence: TGTGCCAGCAGCGTAACAGGAGCTTATTCACCCCTCCACTTT. Its translation is CASSVTGAYSPLHF.

The rearrangement links TRBV7-9 to TRBJ2-1, with TRBD2 identical over 8 bases. The V segment lost 5 bases and the J segment 2 bases; nucleotides outside the gene matches: 5. CDR3 length: 15 residues. Germline V gene lookup returns CDR1 SEHNR and CDR2 FQNEAQ (reference sequence). The CDR3, as DNA: TGTGCCAGCAGCCCTACTAGCGGAGCCTACAATGAGCAGTTCTTC. Protein product: CASSPTSGAYNEQFF.

A single count supports this clone. J is TRBJ2-5 and V is TRBV19; 12 bases line up with TRBD2. This CDR3 has 18 residues. Germline-derived CDR1 and CDR2 are LNHDA and SQIVND (reference sequence). V lost 9 bases, J lost 1 base, and 15 bases stayed unmatched. The chain's CDR3 is CARDPRTSGVDCQETQYF. The CDR3 region has the DNA TGTGCCAGAGATCCCCGGACTAGCGGGGTTGATTGCCAAGAGACCCAGTACTTC.

This clone was observed a single time. V usage is TRBV2 and J usage is TRBJ1-6; D is possibly TRBD1 (5 bases). The CDR3 runs to 13 residues. Deletions cut 2 bases from V and 8 bases from J, with 7 bases between. The germline V gene encodes CDR1 SNHLY and CDR2 FYNNEI. CDR3 nucleotides: TGTGCCAGCAGTGAATGGGGGGATTCACCCCTCCACTTT. This gives the protein CASSEWGDSPLHF.

This clone came up once. The chain employs TRBV7-2 and TRBJ1-2; TRBD1 agrees at 8 bases. Germline CDR1 is SGHTA and CDR2 is FQGNSA. V gave up 5 bases and J gave up 3 bases; unmatched junction bases: 8. The CDR3 runs 15 residues. For the CDR3, the DNA is TGTGCCAGCAGCCTGAGCCAGGGGGCGGACTATGGCTACACCTTC. This translates into CASSLSQGADYGYTF. Together with reference TRBV7-2 and TRBJ1-2, the CDR3 gives the full variable domain: GAGVSQSPSNKVTEKGKDVELRCDPISGHTALYWYRQSLGQGLEFLIYFQGNSAPDKSGLPSDRFSAERTGGSVSTLTIQRTQQEDSAVYLCASSLSQGADYGYTFGSGTRLTVV.

On this clone itself: The sample has other DNA sequences that encode this CDR3 too. CDR3 DNA sequence: TGTGCCAGTCGATCCGGGACAGGGCCCTCCTACGAGCAGTACTTC. This codes for CASRSGTGPSYEQYF. The chain couples TRBV7-2 to TRBJ2-7, with TRBD1 matching over 9 bases. This CDR3 has 15 amino acids. The junction had 9 bases not matched to a gene; V was cut back by 9 bases and J by 0 bases. The germline gives CDR1 SGHTA, CDR2 FQGNSA.

The rearrangement uses TRBV6-5 and TRBJ2-7; no clear D gene. V lost 4 bases and J 2 bases, leaving 15 bases between the germline ends. CDR3 length: 15 amino acids. Per germline, CDR1 MNHEY and CDR2 SVGAGI. CDR3 coding DNA: TGTGCCAGCAGTTCACACAGCCCGTCGCCCTACGAGCAGTACTTC. Encoded protein: CASSSHSPSPYEQYF.

The chain joins TRBV7-9 to TRBJ1-2; D not certain. The germline CDR1 and CDR2 sequences are SEHNR and FQNEAQ (reference sequence). The CDR3 consists of 13 residues. Trimming removed 4 bases from V and 7 bases from J, with 13 bases in between. The CDR3 DNA follows: TGTGCCAGCAGCTCTGAGGGTATCCGTGGCTACACCTTC. Residues: CASSSEGIRGYTF.

This chain links TRBV2 with TRBJ2-1, with TRBD2 matching over 9 bases. The CDR3 loop spans 16 amino acids. CDR1 and CDR2 from the germline V gene are SNHLY and FYNNEI. With 4 bases clipped from V and 2 bases from J, the junction kept 6 bases outside the gene matches. CDR3 coding DNA: TGTGCCAGCAGTGCATTGGCGGGGGGGGCCTACAATGAGCAGTTCTTC. Translated, it gives CASSALAGGAYNEQFF.

About this clone itself: Other DNA sequences in the same sample also yield this CDR3. V gene TRBV7-2 combines with J gene TRBJ1-1, with D maybe TRBD1 (5 bases). Germline V lookup: CDR1 SGHTA, CDR2 FQGNSA. The CDR3 totals 15 residues. The V end lost 4 bases, the J end lost 1 base, and 13 bases lay between the germline ends. The CDR3 coding sequence is TGTGCCAGCAGCTCGTACAGGTCTTCGAACACTGAAGCTTTCTTT. Amino acids: CASSSYRSSNTEAFF.

V usage is TRBV4-3 and J usage is TRBJ1-3, with 7 bases aligning to TRBD1. CDR3 length equals 17 residues. With V trimmed by 1 base and J by 0 bases, 6 bases remained unmatched. In germline, CDR1 is LGHNA, CDR2 YSLEER. The CDR3 is CASSQAPGQTSGNTIYF. The CDR3 region has the DNA TGCGCCAGCAGCCAAGCCCCGGGACAGACCTCTGGAAACACCATATATTTT.

This clone was counted once. The V and J genes are TRBV7-9 and TRBJ1-2; 10 bases are a match to TRBD1. The CDR3 loop spans 16 amino acids. Germline CDR1 and CDR2: SEHNR and FQNEAQ (reference sequence). The J segment lost 4 bases and the V segment lost 1 base, leaving 6 bases of the junction unmatched. CDR3 nucleotide sequence: TGTGCCAGCAGCTTAGACGGGACAGGGGTCCTCTATGGCTACACCTTC. It encodes CASSLDGTGVLYGYTF.

The rearrangement joins TRBV25-1 to TRBJ2-2; TRBD1 matches 7 bases. This CDR3 is built from 15 residues. Germline trimming cut 4 bases from V and 1 base from J; bases unmatched to any gene: 3. Germline V gene data show CDR1 as MGHDK and CDR2 as SYGVNS. The chain's CDR3 is CASSGTGENTGELFF. Written as DNA, the CDR3 is TGTGCCAGCAGTGGGACAGGCGAGAACACCGGGGAGCTGTTTTTT.

This chain connects TRBV27 to TRBJ2-7; 10 bases match TRBD2. The CDR3 length is 17 residues. V dropped 4 bases and J dropped 5; count of bases not matched to a gene: 14. Per germline, CDR1 MNHEY and CDR2 SMNVEV (reference sequence). CDR3 DNA: TGTGCCAGCAGTTCCATTTTGGCTAGCGGGAGTGGAAACGAGCAGTACTTC. Encoded protein: CASSSILASGSGNEQYF.

This sequence joins TRBV5-8 and TRBJ2-1; D remains ambiguous. The length of the CDR3 is 15 residues. Germline lookup yields CDR1 SGHTS and CDR2 YDEGEE. V was cut by 0 bases and J by 5 bases, with 12 bases left in between. CDR3 protein: CASSLARTRNNEQFF. CDR3 DNA sequence: TGTGCCAGCAGCTTGGCCCGCACCAGAAACAATGAGCAGTTCTTC.

The rearrangement joins TRBV2 to TRBJ1-2, with unresolved D. Trimming stripped 7 bases from V and 4 bases from J, with 13 bases between. CDR1 is SNHLY, CDR2 FYNNEI, per germline. The CDR3 is 13 residues long. CDR3 DNA: TGTGCCAGCACGCCCCAGGCGCCCTATGGCTACACCTTC. Translated: CASTPQAPYGYTF.

CDR3 region: CASSVEGTRRHEQYF. The CDR3 DNA is TGTGCCAGCAGCGTAGAGGGGACTAGGCGGCACGAGCAGTACTTC. V is TRBV9 and J is TRBJ2-7; 8 bases are shared with TRBD2. The V gene end was trimmed by 0 bases and the J gene end by 5 bases; junction bases not matched to a gene: 7. From germline, CDR1 is SGDLS and CDR2 YYNGEE. The CDR3 has 15 residues.

The gene calls are TRBV27 and TRBJ2-2; 8 bases fit TRBD2. In germline, CDR1 is MNHEY, CDR2 SMNVEV (reference sequence). The ends lost 2 bases at V and 10 bases at J; junction bases unmatched: 12. The length of the CDR3 is 16 residues. CDR3 DNA sequence: TGTGCCAGCAGTTTAGTTTCTGCGGGAGGCCCTAAGGAGCTGTTTTTT. This sequence encodes CASSLVSAGGPKELFF.

V and J are TRBV7-9 and TRBJ2-1; D might be TRBD2 (5 bases). Germline CDR1 and CDR2: SEHNR and FQNEAQ (reference sequence). Trimming removed 5 bases at V and 0 bases at J, with 20 bases between. CDR3 length: 18 amino acids. In DNA form, the CDR3 reads TGTGCCAGCAGCCCGCAGCCCCGGGGATATTCCTCCTACAATGAGCAGTTCTTC. It is translated as CASSPQPRGYSSYNEQFF.

The genes are TRBV2 and TRBJ2-3; tentative D call: TRBD1 (6 bases). Germline loops: CDR1 SNHLY, CDR2 FYNNEI. V was pared by 4 bases and J by 0 bases, with 14 bases between. This CDR3 has 16 amino acids. CDR3 DNA: TGTGCCAGCAGTGCTAGAGCAGGGGCTAGCACAGATACGCAGTATTTT. This translates into CASSARAGASTDTQYF.

The chain has TRBV6-8 and TRBJ1-4; no clear D gene. The length of the CDR3 is 12 residues. The V gene's germline CDR1 is MNHGY and CDR2 SAAAGT. The V and J ends lost 7 bases and 6 bases respectively, with 9 bases between them. The CDR3 protein is CASIRTDEKLFF. Here the CDR3 DNA reads TGTGCCAGCATTCGCACGGATGAAAAACTGTTTTTT.

V and J are TRBV7-8 and TRBJ2-2; D is possibly TRBD1 (6 bases). Germline V gene lookup returns CDR1 SGHVS and CDR2 FQNEAQ. V was trimmed by 5 bases and J by 4 bases, leaving 17 bases between them. The CDR3 runs 16 residues. CDR3 amino acids: CASSPSPGASTGELFF. In DNA, the CDR3 is TGTGCCAGCAGCCCCTCCCCAGGGGCGAGCACCGGGGAGCTGTTTTTT. Together with reference TRBV7-8 and TRBJ2-2, the CDR3 gives the full variable domain: GAGVSQSPRYKVAKRGQDVALRCDPISGHVSLFWYQQALGQGPEFLTYFQNEAQLDKSGLPSDRFFAERPEGSVSTLKIQRTQQEDSAVYLCASSPSPGASTGELFFGEGSRLTVL.

The chain is built from TRBV7-6 and TRBJ2-7; TRBD1 aligns across 8 bases. V lost 4 bases to trimming and J lost 6 bases; unmatched junction nucleotides: 5. CDR1 and CDR2 (germline): SGHVS, FNYEAQ. The CDR3 loop spans 13 amino acids. The CDR3 loop reads CASSWRTGGEQYF. The CDR3 DNA sequence: TGTGCCAGCAGCTGGCGAACAGGGGGCGAGCAGTACTTC.

The rearrangement links TRBV7-8 to TRBJ1-2; TRBD1 matches at 8 bases. Germline V lookup: CDR1 SGHVS, CDR2 FQNEAQ. The CDR3 has 15 amino acids. Losses at the gene ends were 2 bases for V and 4 bases for J; bases not matched to a gene: 6. As DNA, the CDR3 is TGTGCCAGCAGCTTAAGCGGGACAGGACCCTATGGCTACACCTTC. Amino acids: CASSLSGTGPYGYTF.

V usage is TRBV6-1 and J usage is TRBJ1-2, with TRBD1 as a possible D gene (5 bases). Germline V lookup: CDR1 MNHNS, CDR2 SASEGT. The CDR3 runs to 15 residues. V dropped 2 bases and J dropped 8 bases, with 18 bases sitting between them. The CDR3 sequence: CASSESGLPPRGYTF. DNA of the CDR3: TGTGCCAGCAGTGAATCGGGACTCCCACCGCGGGGCTACACCTTC.

The rearrangement joins TRBV29-1 to TRBJ2-2; 7 positions match TRBD1. V was pared by 5 bases and J by 4 bases, with 7 bases of the junction left unmatched. The germline V gene has CDR1 SQVTM and CDR2 ANQGSEA. This CDR3 is 14 amino acids long. CDR3 amino acids: CSVRGDSVTGELFF. The CDR3 coding sequence is TGCAGCGTTCGAGGGGACAGTGTCACCGGGGAGCTGTTTTTT.

The genes are TRBV19 and TRBJ1-3; possibly TRBD1 for D (6 bases). Germline V gives CDR1 LNHDA, CDR2 SQIVND (reference sequence). Trimming took 5 bases from V and 0 from J, leaving 8 bases between them. There are 14 residues in the CDR3. Here the CDR3 reads CASSGTNSGNTIYF. The CDR3 nucleotides read TGTGCCAGTAGTGGGACAAACTCTGGAAACACCATATATTTT.

The chain is built from TRBV6-5 and TRBJ1-4; no firm D call. Trimming removed 0 bases at V and 7 bases at J, with 15 bases between. The CDR3 is 16 amino acids. Germline V gives CDR1 MNHEY, CDR2 SVGAGI. In DNA, the CDR3 is TGTGCCAGCAGTTACTCACCAAGGGAGGTCAGTGAAAAACTGTTTTTT. This gives the protein CASSYSPREVSEKLFF.